Listed below are T cell receptor beta chains from one sample, sequenced in a study of post-analysis software for immune sequencing data. MiXCR, applied by TCRdb to the PCR reads, yields one record per CDR3 protein. The table lists 400,000 to 500,000 distinct CDR3 sequences, 39% of them singletons, with approximately 7.6% in the top ten. The sample was blood. The receptor set was obtained from a girl aged 2-10 years with multiple sclerosis. Both conserved end residues are part of each CDR3. D genes are given only for firm matches. The size entry is marked missing in some rows and otherwise reads once, few, many or a size class.

d_gene,v_gene,len,abundance,j_gene,CDR3nt,CDR3aa
-,TRBV7-6,14,-,TRBJ1-2,TGTGCCAGCAGCTTAACGGCCGGGCCCTATGGCTACACCTTC,CASSLTAGPYGYTF
TRBD2,TRBV6-5,19,-,TRBJ2-1,TGTGCCAGCAGTTCGCTTTCCCGCGTCCTAGCGGAACCTAACAATGAGCAGTTCTTC,CASSSLSRVLAEPNNEQFF
-,TRBV12-3/TRBV12-4,14,-,TRBJ2-4,TGTGCCAGCAGTTTCTGGCAGGGGGGAAACATCCAGTACTTC,CASSFWQGGNIQYF
-,TRBV7-8,13,-,TRBJ2-5,TGTGCCAGCAGCTTATTGAGGAAAGAGACCCAGTACTTC,CASSLLRKETQYF
-,TRBV20-1,18,few,TRBJ2-1,TGCAGTGCTAGGGGCCCGTACTTTTCAGGGTTAATCTACAATGAGCAGTTCTTC,CSARGPYFSGLIYNEQFF
TRBD1,TRBV27,13,once,TRBJ1-2,TGTGCCAGCAGTTACCCAGGGGGGAATGGCTACACCTTC,CASSYPGGNGYTF
TRBD2,TRBV9,15,few,TRBJ2-7,TGTGCCAGCAGCCCAGCGGGAGGGCCTCTTTCCGACCAGTACTTC,CASSPAGGPLSDQYF
TRBD2,TRBV6-2/TRBV6-3,15,-,TRBJ2-1,TGTGCCAGCAGTTCCCGTCCTAGCGGGCTGGGGAAGCAGTTCTTC,CASSSRPSGLGKQFF
-,TRBV4-3,14,-,TRBJ2-1,TGCGCCAGCAGCCAAGGTGGACCTTACAATGAGCAGTTCTTC,CASSQGGPYNEQFF
TRBD2,TRBV20-1,13,-,TRBJ2-3,TGCAGTCCAACCGGGGGGGCAGGAGATACGCAGTATTTT,CSPTGGAGDTQYF
TRBD2,TRBV4-3,14,-,TRBJ2-7,TGCGCCAGCAGCCCAGCGGGAGTCCTCTACGAGCAGTACTTC,CASSPAGVLYEQYF
-,TRBV7-2,16,-,TRBJ2-7,TGTGCCAGCAGCCCTTATGGGTTCAGTCCAACCTACGAGCAGTACTTC,CASSPYGFSPTYEQYF
-,TRBV20-1,16,-,TRBJ2-3,TGCAGTGCTAGGAACTTTGCAGCGGAGAGCACAGATACGCAGTATTTT,CSARNFAAESTDTQYF
TRBD2,TRBV5-1,14,few,TRBJ2-7,TGCGCCAGCAGCTTGACGGGAGGGACCTACGAGCAGTACTTC,CASSLTGGTYEQYF
-,TRBV2,13,-,TRBJ1-2,TGTGCCAGCAGTGAGCAGGGGAGCTATGGCTACACCTTC,CASSEQGSYGYTF
-,TRBV20-1,12,-,TRBJ1-5,TGCAGTGCTACCAAAGGGGTCCAGCCCCAGCATTTT,CSATKGVQPQHF
-,TRBV29-1,13,-,TRBJ2-1,TGCAGCGTTGAATCGCTGGGGAAGGGCAAGCAGTTCTTC,CSVESLGKGKQFF
-,TRBV25-1,13,few,TRBJ1-2,TGTGCCACCTCTCAAAGTCGGTTGGATGGCTACACCTTC,CATSQSRLDGYTF
-,TRBV29-1,14,few,TRBJ2-3,TGCAGCGTTGGGGACGCCGGTCTCACAGATACGCAGTATTTT,CSVGDAGLTDTQYF
TRBD2,TRBV5-6,15,few,TRBJ2-1,TGTGCCAGCAGCTTGGGGAGGACTAGCAGCTATGAGCAGTTCTTC,CASSLGRTSSYEQFF
TRBD2,TRBV2,19,-,TRBJ2-1,TGTGCCAGCAGTGATCTAGCGGGAGGGCACGGCAGCTCCTACAATGAGCAGTTCTTC,CASSDLAGGHGSSYNEQFF
-,TRBV5-1,15,few,TRBJ2-3,TGCGCCAGCAGCTTGACGCGGGGCACCACAGATACGCAGTATTTT,CASSLTRGTTDTQYF
-,TRBV29-1,13,-,TRBJ2-7,TGCAGCGTTGAACTACAGGGACCCTACGAGCAGTACTTC,CSVELQGPYEQYF
-,TRBV6-5,18,-,TRBJ2-3,TGTGCCAGCAGTTACTGCCGAGTTCACAATACCTACACAGATACGCAGTATTTT,CASSYCRVHNTYTDTQYF
-,TRBV29-1,17,-,TRBJ2-3,TGCAGCGCCACGGGGACGATTGATTTTACTAGCACAGATACGCAGTATTTT,CSATGTIDFTSTDTQYF
TRBD1,TRBV6-1,13,few,TRBJ2-3,TGTGCCAGTTGGGGACAGAACACAGATACGCAGTATTTT,CASWGQNTDTQYF
-,TRBV6-5,14,few,TRBJ1-2,TGTGCCAGCAGTTACTCGAGAACACTTATGAGCTACACCTTC,CASSYSRTLMSYTF
-,TRBV14,14,-,TRBJ2-7,TGTGCCAGCAGCCCATGGGAGGCGGTCCACGAGCAGTACTTC,CASSPWEAVHEQYF
-,TRBV30,11,-,TRBJ2-7,TGTGCCTGGAGCCAGGGCCGCGAGCAGTACTTC,CAWSQGREQYF
TRBD2,TRBV27,17,few,TRBJ2-7,TGTGCCAGCAGTTTATCCCCCTGGACTAGCGGGAGGTGGGAGCAGTACTTC,CASSLSPWTSGRWEQYF
TRBD2,TRBV20-1,14,-,TRBJ2-7,TGCAGTGCTAGAGTGTCTAGCGGGGATTACGAGCAGTACTTC,CSARVSSGDYEQYF
-,TRBV10-3,16,-,TRBJ2-1,TGTGCCATCAGTGCCTACCGACAGAGCTCCTACAATGAGCAGTTCTTC,CAISAYRQSSYNEQFF
-,TRBV4-2,14,few,TRBJ2-7,TGTGCCAGCAGCCAAGAAGGCTACGCCTACGAGCAGTACTTC,CASSQEGYAYEQYF
TRBD2,TRBV20-1,14,-,TRBJ2-7,TGCAGTGCCAGGACTAGCGGGACACTCTACGAGCAGTACTTC,CSARTSGTLYEQYF
-,TRBV27,17,-,TRBJ2-2,TGTGCCAGCAGTTTACGGCCAGGGGCCTACTTGCCCGGGGAGCTGTTTTTT,CASSLRPGAYLPGELFF
-,TRBV6-1,15,-,TRBJ2-6,TGTGCCTGCCTACAGGGACCCTCTGGGGCCAACGTCCTGACTTTC,CACLQGPSGANVLTF
TRBD1,TRBV7-2,16,-,TRBJ2-5,TGTGCCAGCAGCGGAAATACCGGGACAGGGGGAGAGACCCAGTACTTC,CASSGNTGTGGETQYF
-,TRBV12-3/TRBV12-4,15,few,TRBJ1-5,TGTGCCAGCACCCCGAGGGGGGTCAACAATCAGCCCCAGCATTTT,CASTPRGVNNQPQHF
TRBD2,TRBV7-2,16,-,TRBJ2-4,TGTGCCAGCAGCTTAACCAGAGGGACTAGCAATGGAAAGCAGTACTTC,CASSLTRGTSNGKQYF